This T cell receptor (beta chain) comes out of a study of T-cell reconstitution after alpha-beta-depleted transplantation in children. The TCRbeta library incorporated unique molecular identifiers. Via MiXCR, TCRdb re-called the PCR reads, giving one row per CDR3 protein. The table lists some 530,000 distinct CDR3 sequences, under 15% of them singletons. The material was PBMCs from the stem cell graft donor, obtained from the stem cell graft. The sequence derives from a human donor who donated a stem cell graft to a child with combined immunodeficiency.

The CDR3 sequence is CSASAGTTNEKLFF. CDR3 sequence (DNA): TGCAGTGCTAGCGCCGGGACGACTAATGAAAAACTGTTTTTT. This chain connects TRBV20-1 to TRBJ1-4; D is possibly TRBD1 (5 bases). This CDR3 has 14 residues. Trimming took off 3 bases at V and 2 bases at J, with 10 bases between the two ends. Germline V CDR1 and CDR2: DFQATT, SNEGSKA (reference sequence).